The clone carrying this T cell receptor (beta chain) was recorded a few times. What it recognizes is unknown. PCR was performed a second time for roughly 7 to 12 cycles using a sample-barcoded 5' primer and a J-beta primer mix. TCRdb reprocessed the 5' RACE reads with MiXCR, giving one entry per CDR3 protein. Of roughly 1.4 million distinct CDR3 sequences listed, approximately 59% are singletons. This specimen belongs to a study of blood T cells in healthy people across ages. V dropped 2 bases and J dropped 3 bases, with 37 bases sitting between them. CDR1 and CDR2 from the germline V gene are SGHAT and FQNNGV. The CDR3 is 24 residues long. Study outcomes and limitations: Estimated diversity across one million T cells was deemed an underestimate.

The TCR sequence derives from a man between 18 and 35 years old in good health. J is TRBJ2-2 and V is TRBV11-2; perhaps TRBD2 as D (6 bases). The sequenced material came from blood. CDR3: CASSLLPPAGPSSPERRDTGELFF. The CDR3 nucleotides are TGTGCCAGCAGCTTATTACCGCCTGCGGGGCCGTCTAGCCCGGAGAGACGCGACACCGGGGAGCTGTTTTTT.